The 28 T cell receptor beta chains in this list originate from one sample, sequenced in a study of T-cell reconstitution after alpha-beta-depleted transplantation in children. Preparing the TCRbeta library involved the use of unique molecular identifiers. Each CDR3 protein is one row after TCRdb ran MiXCR on the PCR reads. The top ten clones hold 2% to 3% of a sample with some 300,000 distinct CDR3 sequences, around 10% of them seen once. Material: PBMCs from the stem cell graft donor, obtained from the stem cell graft. These TCRs come from a human donor who donated a stem cell graft to a child with acute lymphoblastic leukemia.

This chain uses TRBV5-1 with TRBJ2-4; maybe TRBD2 (5 bases). Germline CDR1 is SGHRS and CDR2 is YFSETQ. V was pared by 0 bases and J by 10 bases, with 11 bases between. This CDR3 is 13 amino acids long. CDR3 DNA: TGCGCCAGCAGCTTGGTCAGTCGGGGTATTCAGTACTTC. As protein: CASSLVSRGIQYF.

The V gene is TRBV28, the J gene TRBJ1-4; 12 bases line up with TRBD1. The V and J ends lost 7 bases and 7 bases, in that order; junction bases with no gene match: 7. Germline CDR1 MDHEN, CDR2 SYDVKM. CDR3 size: 15 residues. CDR3 region: CASKGQGAASEKLFF. CDR3 sequence (DNA): TGTGCCAGCAAGGGACAGGGGGCGGCAAGTGAAAAACTGTTTTTT.

The CDR3 DNA follows: TGTGCCAGCAGCTTGGACTCTGGTTGGGACAATGAGCAGTTCTTC. It encodes CASSLDSGWDNEQFF. The V gene is TRBV6-2 or TRBV6-3, the J gene TRBJ2-1; D may be TRBD2 (5 bases). Germline loops: CDR1 MNHEY, CDR2 SVGEGT. The CDR3 totals 15 residues. The ends were cut back, 6 bases at V and 5 bases at J, with 17 bases in the middle.

This clonotype was found many times. V gene TRBV20-1 combines with J gene TRBJ1-5, with TRBD1 matching over 8 bases. Germline values: CDR1 DFQATT, CDR2 SNEGSKA (reference sequence). The J segment lost 3 bases and the V segment lost 3 bases, leaving 10 bases of the junction unmatched. The length of the CDR3 is 16 residues. The CDR3 sequence: CSASRQGASDNQPQHF. The CDR3 DNA sequence: TGCAGTGCTAGCAGGCAGGGGGCATCTGACAATCAGCCCCAGCATTTT.

This clonotype was counted between two and nine times. The chain recombines TRBV29-1 with TRBJ2-5; 9 bases fit TRBD1. The CDR3 has 18 residues. V dropped 2 bases and J dropped 1; count of bases not matched to a gene: 14. In germline, CDR1 is SQVTM, CDR2 ANQGSEA. The CDR3 DNA sequence: TGCAGCGTTGAACACCTCGGGGACAGGGCGTCCTCCCAAGAGACCCAGTACTTC. Translation: CSVEHLGDRASSQETQYF.

This clonotype occurred a few times. The chain links TRBV4-1 to TRBJ2-7; D perhaps matches TRBD1 (6 bases). The CDR3 is made up of 14 amino acids. Germline CDR1 reads MGHRA; CDR2 reads YSYEKL. Between the trimmed V and J ends, which lost 1 base and 6 bases, there was a span of 13 bases. CDR3 sequence (DNA): TGCGCCAGCAGCCAAGGCCATGGGGGCTCCGAGCAGTACTTC. Amino acids: CASSQGHGGSEQYF.

This clonotype was counted a few times. This chain links TRBV20-1 with TRBJ1-5; D gene uncertain. This CDR3 contains 14 residues. Germline values: CDR1 DFQATT, CDR2 SNEGSKA (reference sequence). Between the trimmed V and J ends, which lost 3 bases and 3 bases, there was a span of 12 bases. The DNA of the CDR3 is TGCAGTGCTAGGGACGGCAGACTCAATCAGCCCCAGCATTTT. Encoded protein: CSARDGRLNQPQHF.

This clonotype was observed a few times. V gene TRBV15 combines with J gene TRBJ2-1; D unclear. The CDR3 consists of 12 residues. Trimming shortened V by 1 base and J by 7 bases, and 5 bases separated the two germline ends. Germline V gene sequence: CDR1 LNHNV, CDR2 YYDKDF (reference sequence). The CDR3 region is CATSRVLNEQFF. CDR3 nucleotide sequence: TGTGCCACCAGCAGAGTATTGAATGAGCAGTTCTTC.

The rearrangement links TRBV5-1 to TRBJ1-1, with TRBD1 as a possible D gene (6 bases). V lost 1 base, J lost 2 bases, and 18 bases lay in between. CDR3 length: 17 residues. Germline values: CDR1 SGHRS, CDR2 YFSETQ. In DNA form, the CDR3 reads TGCGCCAGCAGCTTGAAGGATCGGGGGGCTCTCAACACTGAAGCTTTCTTT. Translated: CASSLKDRGALNTEAFF.

This clonotype showed up just a few times. The CDR3 is CASSRTSGRPWGNEQFF. The CDR3 DNA is TGTGCCAGCAGCCGAACTAGCGGGAGACCGTGGGGGAATGAGCAGTTCTTC. The V and J genes are TRBV7-9 and TRBJ2-1; the match to TRBD2 covers 11 bases. The germline V gene has CDR1 SEHNR and CDR2 FQNEAQ (reference sequence). Unmatched junction bases numbered 13, after V lost 5 bases and J lost 7 bases. The CDR3 consists of 17 residues.

This clonotype was observed at least ten times. The CDR3 loop reads CAITMTGASYEQYF. CDR3 nucleotides: TGTGCCATCACCATGACAGGGGCCTCCTACGAGCAGTACTTC. The genes are TRBV10-3 and TRBJ2-7; 8 bases are a match to TRBD1. CDR1 is ENHRY and CDR2 is SYGVKD in the germline V gene. There are 14 residues in the CDR3. With V trimmed by 7 bases and J by 0 bases, 5 bases remained unmatched.

In this sample, this clonotype turned up a few times. The chain employs TRBV6-1 and TRBJ2-3; 8 nucleotides match TRBD1. The junction had 4 bases not matched to a gene; V was cut back by 6 bases and J by 2 bases. The CDR3 is made up of 14 amino acids. Germline assignment: CDR1 MNHNS and CDR2 SASEGT. The CDR3 protein is CASRTTGVTDTQYF. CDR3 coding DNA: TGTGCCAGCAGGACGACAGGGGTCACAGATACGCAGTATTTT.

The rearrangement joins TRBV29-1 to TRBJ2-1; 13 bases line up with TRBD2. The CDR3 loop spans 14 amino acids. V lost 7 bases to trimming and J lost 8 bases; unmatched junction nucleotides: 8. From germline, CDR1 is SQVTM and CDR2 ANQGSEA. CDR3 nucleotide sequence: TGCAGCGCTGGACTAGCGGGAGCATCTGATGAGCAGTTCTTC. This encodes CSAGLAGASDEQFF.

The chain combines TRBV12-3 or TRBV12-4 with TRBJ2-7; TRBD2 is a possible D gene (7 bases). The CDR3 length is 15 residues. V was cut by 0 bases and J by 4 bases, with 13 bases left in between. Here the CDR3 reads CASSLAEGGSYEQYF. The CDR3 region has the DNA TGTGCCAGCAGTTTAGCAGAGGGGGGGAGTTACGAGCAGTACTTC.

This clonotype was seen many times. The chain employs TRBV12-3 or TRBV12-4 and TRBJ1-5; 7 nucleotides agree with TRBD1. This CDR3 contains 16 residues. Trimming took 4 bases from V and 6 from J; bases not matched to a gene: 12. CDR3 coding DNA: TGTGCCAGCAGTTCCCTGGTGGCAGGGGGTAGTCAGCCCCAGCATTTT. Encoded protein: CASSSLVAGGSQPQHF.

This clonotype was seen repeatedly, ten times or more. The chain links TRBV9 to TRBJ2-1, with 14 bases matching TRBD2. Germline CDR1 reads SGDLS; CDR2 reads YYNGEE. CDR3 length equals 19 residues. V was clipped by 3 bases and J by 1 base; unmatched bases: 9. The DNA for the CDR3 is TGTGCCAGCAGCGCCTCCGGGACTAGCGGGAGAGGTTCCTACAATGAGCAGTTCTTC. This codes for CASSASGTSGRGSYNEQFF. The full variable domain, completed using reference TRBV9 and TRBJ2-1, is DSGVTQTPKHLITATGQRVTLRCSPRSGDLSVYWYQQSLDQGLQFLIQYYNGEERAKGNILERFSAQQFPDLHSELNLSSLELGDSALYFCASSASGTSGRGSYNEQFFGPGTRLTVL.

The sample holds many counts of this clonotype. This chain joins TRBV20-1 and TRBJ1-1; D unresolved. This CDR3 has 15 amino acids. Trimming left V 0 bases short and J 11 bases short, with 22 bases between. From germline, CDR1 is DFQATT and CDR2 SNEGSKA (reference sequence). CDR3 bases: TGCAGTGCTAGAGATAATCGTGCAGGAAGGATTTCGGCTTTCTTT. It encodes CSARDNRAGRISAFF.

The V and J genes are TRBV20-1 and TRBJ2-1; D remains ambiguous. The CDR3 contains 14 residues. Trimming took off 4 bases at V and 3 bases at J, with 13 bases between the two ends. The germline V gene encodes CDR1 DFQATT and CDR2 SNEGSKA (reference sequence). In nucleotides, the CDR3 is TGCAGTGCTATCCTTGTAGGCTACTACAATGAGCAGTTCTTC. As protein: CSAILVGYYNEQFF.

The gene calls are TRBV11-1 and TRBJ2-1, with TRBD2 identical over 13 bases. After removal of 1 base from V and 9 bases from J, the junction contained 15 bases not matched to a gene. This CDR3 region has 19 residues. The V gene's germline CDR1 is SGHAT and CDR2 FQDESV (reference sequence). The CDR3: CASSLGVGQPGLAGFEQFF. DNA of the CDR3: TGTGCCAGCAGCTTAGGAGTGGGACAGCCGGGACTAGCGGGATTTGAGCAGTTCTTC.

This clonotype was counted only a few times. The chain is built from TRBV5-1 and TRBJ2-1; D remains ambiguous. There are 9 residues in the CDR3. V was trimmed by 1 base and J by 15 bases, leaving 5 bases between them. Germline CDR1 is SGHRS and CDR2 is YFSETQ. The DNA of the CDR3 is TGCGCCAGCAGCTTGCAATCGTTCTTC. It encodes CASSLQSFF.

This chain connects TRBV4-3 to TRBJ1-1; unclear D gene. The germline V gene has CDR1 LGHNA and CDR2 YSLEER. Trimming removed 6 bases from V and 6 bases from J, with 23 bases in between. The CDR3 runs to 16 residues. CDR3 region: CASSFERVLRGAEAFF. The CDR3 DNA is TGCGCCAGCAGTTTCGAAAGGGTCCTTCGAGGAGCTGAAGCTTTCTTT.

This clonotype was found once. One junction end does not reproduce the germline sequence, and a read error may be involved. This rearrangement joins TRBV5-5 to TRBJ2-6; perhaps TRBD1 as D (5 bases). Germline V gene sequence: CDR1 SGHKS, CDR2 YYEKEE (reference sequence). The CDR3 sequence is 16 residues long. The CDR3 DNA follows: TGTGCCAGCAGCTTAGGTGTGGTCTCTGGGGCCAACGGCCTGACTTTC. The encoded protein is CASSLGVVSGANGLTF.

This chain joins TRBV2 and TRBJ2-2, with TRBD2 matching 15 bases. Unmatched junction bases numbered 8, after V lost 6 bases and J lost 6 bases. Germline V gives CDR1 SNHLY, CDR2 FYNNEI. This CDR3 contains 17 residues. The CDR3 spells CASSRGLAGGIPGELFF. The CDR3, as DNA: TGTGCCAGCAGCCGGGGACTAGCGGGAGGTATCCCCGGGGAGCTGTTTTTT.

This clonotype was counted between two and nine times. This chain uses TRBV12-3 or TRBV12-4 with TRBJ2-5; 9 positions agree with TRBD1. The ends lost 4 bases at V and 2 bases at J; junction bases unmatched: 2. CDR3 length: 14 amino acids. The CDR3 protein is CASSYGTGQETQYF. CDR3 DNA: TGTGCCAGCAGTTATGGGACAGGGCAAGAGACCCAGTACTTC.

This clonotype was recorded at least ten times. The genes are TRBV27 and TRBJ2-3; 14 positions agree with TRBD2. The CDR3 is 17 residues long. V lost 5 bases and J lost 6; bases outside the gene matches: 10. Per the germline V gene, CDR1 is MNHEY and CDR2 is SMNVEV (reference sequence). The CDR3 sequence: CASSPTGLAGEVDTQYF. As DNA, the CDR3 is TGTGCCAGCAGTCCGACGGGACTAGCGGGAGAGGTCGATACGCAGTATTTT.

This clonotype appeared a few times. The chain employs TRBV15 and TRBJ2-2; 10 bases agree with TRBD2. From germline, CDR1 is LNHNV and CDR2 YYDKDF (reference sequence). The CDR3 totals 17 residues. The J segment lost 6 bases and the V segment lost 0 bases, leaving 7 bases of the junction unmatched. Here the CDR3 DNA reads TGTGCCACCAGCAGAGATTATCCAGCGGGAGGGGCCGGGGAGCTGTTTTTT. Amino acid sequence: CATSRDYPAGGAGELFF.

The V call is TRBV4-3, the J call TRBJ2-1; D unclear. Germline V gene data show CDR1 as LGHNA and CDR2 as YSLEER. The CDR3 is 16 residues long. Trimming cost V 0 bases and J 0 bases, with 9 bases left between them. In nucleotides, the CDR3 is TGCGCCAGCAGCCAAGATTACCAGGCCTCCTACAATGAGCAGTTCTTC. This gives the protein CASSQDYQASYNEQFF.

The chain links TRBV7-9 to TRBJ2-1; TRBD2 matches 11 bases. V lost 1 base and J lost 10; bases outside the gene matches: 6. CDR1 and CDR2 (germline): SEHNR, FQNEAQ (reference sequence). The CDR3 spans 15 residues. In DNA form, the CDR3 reads TGTGCCAGCAGCTTAGTAGCGGGAGGGACGGGGGAGCAGTTCTTC. This translates into CASSLVAGGTGEQFF. The full variable domain, its missing parts supplied by reference TRBV7-9 and TRBJ2-1, is DTGVSQNPRHKITKRGQNVTFRCDPISEHNRLYWYRQTLGQGPEFLTYFQNEAQLEKSRLLSDRFSAERPKGSFSTLEIQRTEQGDSAMYLCASSLVAGGTGEQFFGPGTRLTVL.